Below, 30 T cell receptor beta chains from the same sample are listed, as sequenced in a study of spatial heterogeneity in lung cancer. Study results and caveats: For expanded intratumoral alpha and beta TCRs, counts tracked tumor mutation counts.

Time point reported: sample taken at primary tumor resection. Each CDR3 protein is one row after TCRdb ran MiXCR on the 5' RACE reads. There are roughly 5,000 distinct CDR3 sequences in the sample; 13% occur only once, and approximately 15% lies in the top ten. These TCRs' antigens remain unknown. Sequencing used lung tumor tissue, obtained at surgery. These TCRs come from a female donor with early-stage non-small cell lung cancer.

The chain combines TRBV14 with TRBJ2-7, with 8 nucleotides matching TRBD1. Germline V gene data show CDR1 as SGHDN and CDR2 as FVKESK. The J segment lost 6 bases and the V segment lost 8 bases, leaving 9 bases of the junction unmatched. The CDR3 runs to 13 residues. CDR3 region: CASGGQGFFEQYF. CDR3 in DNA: TGTGCCAGCGGAGGACAGGGTTTCTTCGAGCAGTACTTC.

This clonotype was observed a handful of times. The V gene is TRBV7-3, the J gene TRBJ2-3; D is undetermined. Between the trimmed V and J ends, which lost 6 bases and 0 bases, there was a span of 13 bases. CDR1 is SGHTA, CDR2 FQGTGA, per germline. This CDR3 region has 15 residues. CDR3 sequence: CASSPRGYSTDTQYF. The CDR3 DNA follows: TGTGCCAGCAGTCCCCGCGGCTACAGCACAGATACGCAGTATTTT.

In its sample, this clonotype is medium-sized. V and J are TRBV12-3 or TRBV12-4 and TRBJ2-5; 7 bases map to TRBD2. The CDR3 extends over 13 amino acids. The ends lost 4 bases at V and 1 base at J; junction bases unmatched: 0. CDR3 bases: TGTGCCAGCAGTTCGGGGGGCCAAGAGACCCAGTACTTC. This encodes CASSSGGQETQYF.

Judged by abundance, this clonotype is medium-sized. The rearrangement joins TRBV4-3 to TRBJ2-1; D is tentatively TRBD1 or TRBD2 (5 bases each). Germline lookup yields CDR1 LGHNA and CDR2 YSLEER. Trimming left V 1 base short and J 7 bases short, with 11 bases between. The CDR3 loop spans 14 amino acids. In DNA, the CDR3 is TGCGCCAGCAGCCAAGTATTGGGGGAGAATGAGCAGTTCTTC. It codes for CASSQVLGENEQFF.

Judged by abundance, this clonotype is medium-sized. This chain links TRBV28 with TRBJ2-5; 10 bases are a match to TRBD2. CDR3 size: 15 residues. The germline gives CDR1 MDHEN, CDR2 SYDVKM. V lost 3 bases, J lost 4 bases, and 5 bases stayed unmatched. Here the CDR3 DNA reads TGTGCCAGCAGTTTGAGGATAGCGGGAGGAGAGACCCAGTACTTC. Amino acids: CASSLRIAGGETQYF. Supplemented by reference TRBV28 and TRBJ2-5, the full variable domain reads DVKVTQSSRYLVKRTGEKVFLECVQDMDHENMFWYRQDPGLGLRLIYFSYDVKMKEKGDIPEGYSVSREKKERFSLILESASTNQTSMYLCASSLRIAGGETQYFGPGTRLLVL.

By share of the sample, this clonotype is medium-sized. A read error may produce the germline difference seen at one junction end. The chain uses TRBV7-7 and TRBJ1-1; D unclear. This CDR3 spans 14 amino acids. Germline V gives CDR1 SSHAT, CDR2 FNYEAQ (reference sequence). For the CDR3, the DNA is TGTGCTAGCAGCCCCATTGGGTTGGGCACTGAAGCTTTCTTT. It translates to CASSPIGLGTEAFF.

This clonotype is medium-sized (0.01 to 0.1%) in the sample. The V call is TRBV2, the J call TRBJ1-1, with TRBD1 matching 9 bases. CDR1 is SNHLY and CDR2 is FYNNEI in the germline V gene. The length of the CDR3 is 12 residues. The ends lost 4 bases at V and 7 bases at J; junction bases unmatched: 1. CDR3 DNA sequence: TGTGCCAGCAGTGGGACAGGGGTTGAAGCTTTCTTT. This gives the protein CASSGTGVEAFF. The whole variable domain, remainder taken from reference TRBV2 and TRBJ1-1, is EPEVTQTPSHQVTQMGQEVILRCVPISNHLYFYWYRQILGQKVEFLVSFYNNEISEKSEIFDDQFSVERPDGSNFTLKIRSTKLEDSAMYFCASSGTGVEAFFGQGTRLTVV.

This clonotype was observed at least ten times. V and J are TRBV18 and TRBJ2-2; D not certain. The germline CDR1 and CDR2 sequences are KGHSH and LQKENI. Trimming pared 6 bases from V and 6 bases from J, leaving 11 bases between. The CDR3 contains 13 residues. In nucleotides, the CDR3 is TGTGCCAGCTCCCAAGCGTTCGCCGGGGAGCTGTTTTTT. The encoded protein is CASSQAFAGELFF.

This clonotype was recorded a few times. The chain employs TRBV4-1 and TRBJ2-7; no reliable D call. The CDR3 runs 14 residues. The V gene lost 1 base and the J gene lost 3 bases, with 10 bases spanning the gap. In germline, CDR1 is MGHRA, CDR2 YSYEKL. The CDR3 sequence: CASSQGSINYEQYF. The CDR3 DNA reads TGCGCCAGCAGCCAAGGTTCGATTAACTACGAGCAGTACTTC.

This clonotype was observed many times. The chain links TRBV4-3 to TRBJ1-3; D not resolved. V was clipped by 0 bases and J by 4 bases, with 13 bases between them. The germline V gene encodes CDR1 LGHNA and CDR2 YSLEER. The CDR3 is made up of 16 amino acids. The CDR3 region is CASSQDGLSAGNTIYF. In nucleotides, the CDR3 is TGCGCCAGCAGCCAAGATGGCCTAAGTGCGGGAAACACCATATATTTT.

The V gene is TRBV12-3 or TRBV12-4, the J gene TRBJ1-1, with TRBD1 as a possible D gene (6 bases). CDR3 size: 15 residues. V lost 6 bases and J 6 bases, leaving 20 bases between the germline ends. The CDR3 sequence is CASSSVSGGDAEAFF. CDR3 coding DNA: TGTGCCAGCAGCTCCGTAAGTGGGGGCGACGCTGAAGCTTTCTTT.

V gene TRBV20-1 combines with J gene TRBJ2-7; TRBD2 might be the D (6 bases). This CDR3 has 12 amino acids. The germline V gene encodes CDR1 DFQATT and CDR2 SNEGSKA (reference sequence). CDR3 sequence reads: CILGGERNEQYF. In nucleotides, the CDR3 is TGCATTCTCGGCGGGGAAAGGAACGAGCAGTACTTC.

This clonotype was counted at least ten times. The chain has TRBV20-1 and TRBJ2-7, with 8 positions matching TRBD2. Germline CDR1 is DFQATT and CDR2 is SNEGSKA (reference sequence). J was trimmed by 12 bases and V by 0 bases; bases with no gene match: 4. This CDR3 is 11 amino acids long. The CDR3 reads CSARDFSGGYF. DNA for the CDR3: TGCAGTGCTAGAGATTTCAGCGGGGGGTACTTC.

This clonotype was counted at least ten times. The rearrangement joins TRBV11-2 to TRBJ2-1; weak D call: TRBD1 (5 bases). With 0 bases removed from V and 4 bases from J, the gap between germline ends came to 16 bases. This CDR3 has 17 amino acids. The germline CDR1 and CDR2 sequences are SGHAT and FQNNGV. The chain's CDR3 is CASSLDITGRPYNEQFF. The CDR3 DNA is TGTGCCAGCAGCTTAGATATAACAGGCCGGCCTTACAATGAGCAGTTCTTC. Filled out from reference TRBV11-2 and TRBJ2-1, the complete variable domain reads EAGVAQSPRYKIIEKRQSVAFWCNPISGHATLYWYQQILGQGPKLLIQFQNNGVVDDSQLPKDRFSAERLKGVDSTLKIQPAKLEDSAVYLCASSLDITGRPYNEQFFGPGTRLTVL.

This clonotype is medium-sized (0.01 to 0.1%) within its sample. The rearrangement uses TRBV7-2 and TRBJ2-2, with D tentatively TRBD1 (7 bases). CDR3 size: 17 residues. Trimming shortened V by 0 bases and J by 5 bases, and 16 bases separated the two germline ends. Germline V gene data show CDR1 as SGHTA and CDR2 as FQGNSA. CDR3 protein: CASSLAFQGGGTGELFF. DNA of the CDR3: TGTGCCAGCAGCTTAGCGTTTCAGGGGGGAGGTACCGGGGAGCTGTTTTTT.

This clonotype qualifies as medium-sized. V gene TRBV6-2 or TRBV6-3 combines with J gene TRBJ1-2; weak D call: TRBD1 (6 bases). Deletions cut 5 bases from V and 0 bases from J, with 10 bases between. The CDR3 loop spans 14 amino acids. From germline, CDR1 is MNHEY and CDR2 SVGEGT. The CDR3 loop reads CASSPQGANYGYTF. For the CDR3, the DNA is TGTGCCAGCAGTCCACAGGGAGCTAACTATGGCTACACCTTC.

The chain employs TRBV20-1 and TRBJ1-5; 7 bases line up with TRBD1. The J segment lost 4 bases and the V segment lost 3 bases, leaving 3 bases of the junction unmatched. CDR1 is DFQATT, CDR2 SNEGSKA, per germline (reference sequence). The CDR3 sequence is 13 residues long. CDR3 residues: CSARGQHNQPQHF. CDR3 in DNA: TGCAGTGCTAGGGGACAGCATAATCAGCCCCAGCATTTT.

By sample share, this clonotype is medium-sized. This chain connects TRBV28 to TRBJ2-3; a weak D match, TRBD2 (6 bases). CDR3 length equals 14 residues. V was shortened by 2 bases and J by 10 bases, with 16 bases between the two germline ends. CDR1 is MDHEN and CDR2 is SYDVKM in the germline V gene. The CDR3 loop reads CASSLAVNREPQYF. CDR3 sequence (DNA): TGTGCCAGCAGTTTAGCGGTAAACCGGGAGCCGCAGTATTTT.

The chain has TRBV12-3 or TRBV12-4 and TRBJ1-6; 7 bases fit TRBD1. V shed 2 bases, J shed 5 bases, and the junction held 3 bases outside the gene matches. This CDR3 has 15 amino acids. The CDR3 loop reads CASSLQGGNNSPLHF. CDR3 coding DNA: TGTGCCAGCAGTTTACAGGGGGGGAATAATTCACCCCTCCACTTT.

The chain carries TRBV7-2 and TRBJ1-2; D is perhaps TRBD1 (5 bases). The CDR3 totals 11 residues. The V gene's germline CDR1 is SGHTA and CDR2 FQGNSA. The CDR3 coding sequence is TGTGGAGCAGGGAGGGACTATGGCTACACCTTC. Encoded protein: CGAGRDYGYTF.

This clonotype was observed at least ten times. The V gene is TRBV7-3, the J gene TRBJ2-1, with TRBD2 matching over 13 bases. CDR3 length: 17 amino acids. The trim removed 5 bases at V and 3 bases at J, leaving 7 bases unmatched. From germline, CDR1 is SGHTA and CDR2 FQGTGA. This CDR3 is CASSPRTSGSLYNEQFF. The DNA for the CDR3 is TGTGCCAGCAGCCCAAGGACTAGCGGGAGCCTCTACAATGAGCAGTTCTTC. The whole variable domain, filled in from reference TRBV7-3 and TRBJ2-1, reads GAGVSQTPSNKVTEKGKYVELRCDPISGHTALYWYRQSLGQGPEFLIYFQGTGAADDSGLPNDRFFAVRPEGSVSTLKIQRTERGDSAVYLCASSPRTSGSLYNEQFFGPGTRLTVL.

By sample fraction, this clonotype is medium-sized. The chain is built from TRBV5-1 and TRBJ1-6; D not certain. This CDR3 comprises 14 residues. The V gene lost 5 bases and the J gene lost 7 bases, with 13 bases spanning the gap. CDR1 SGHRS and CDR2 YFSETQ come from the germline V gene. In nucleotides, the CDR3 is TGCGCCAGCAGGTCAGCCCTTGCGAATTCACCCCTCCACTTT. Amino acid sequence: CASRSALANSPLHF.

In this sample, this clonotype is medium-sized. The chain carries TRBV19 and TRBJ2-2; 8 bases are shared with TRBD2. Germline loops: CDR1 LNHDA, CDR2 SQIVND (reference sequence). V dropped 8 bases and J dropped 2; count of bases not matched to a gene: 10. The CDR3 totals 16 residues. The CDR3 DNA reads TGTGCCAGTGCCCGCCAGGCGGGAGGCAACACCGGGGAGCTGTTTTTT. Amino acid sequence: CASARQAGGNTGELFF.

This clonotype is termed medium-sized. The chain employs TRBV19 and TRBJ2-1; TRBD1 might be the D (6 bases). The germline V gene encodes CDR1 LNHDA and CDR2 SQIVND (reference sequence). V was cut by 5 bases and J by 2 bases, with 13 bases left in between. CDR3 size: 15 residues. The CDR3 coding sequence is TGTGCCAGTAGTCACAGGGCTTTCCCCTACAATGAGCAGTTCTTC. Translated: CASSHRAFPYNEQFF. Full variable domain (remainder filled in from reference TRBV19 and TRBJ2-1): DGGITQSPKYLFRKEGQNVTLSCEQNLNHDAMYWYRQDPGQGLRLIYYSQIVNDFQKGDIAEGYSVSREKKESFPLTVTSAQKNPTAFYLCASSHRAFPYNEQFFGPGTRLTVL.

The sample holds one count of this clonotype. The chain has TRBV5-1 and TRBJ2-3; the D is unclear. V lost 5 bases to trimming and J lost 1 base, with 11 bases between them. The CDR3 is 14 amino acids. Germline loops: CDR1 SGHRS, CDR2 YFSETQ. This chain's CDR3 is CASSWNTRTDTQYF. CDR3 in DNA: TGCGCCAGCAGTTGGAACACCCGCACAGATACGCAGTATTTT. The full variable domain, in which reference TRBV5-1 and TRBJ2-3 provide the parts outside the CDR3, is KAGVTQTPRYLIKTRGQQVTLSCSPISGHRSVSWYQQTPGQGLQFLFEYFSETQRNKGNFPGRFSGRQFSNSRSEMNVSTLELGDSALYLCASSWNTRTDTQYFGPGTRLTVL.

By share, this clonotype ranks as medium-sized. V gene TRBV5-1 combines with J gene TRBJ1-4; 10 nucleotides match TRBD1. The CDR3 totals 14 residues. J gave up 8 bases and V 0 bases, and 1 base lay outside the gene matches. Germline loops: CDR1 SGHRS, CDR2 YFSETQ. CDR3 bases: TGCGCCAGCAGCTTGGCGGGACAGGGGGAAAAACTGTTTTTT. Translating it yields CASSLAGQGEKLFF.

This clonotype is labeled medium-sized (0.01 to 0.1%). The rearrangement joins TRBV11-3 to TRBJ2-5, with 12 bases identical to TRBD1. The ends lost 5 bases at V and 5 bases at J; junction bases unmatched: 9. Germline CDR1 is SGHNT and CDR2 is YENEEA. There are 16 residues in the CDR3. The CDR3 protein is CASSITGTGGRETQYF. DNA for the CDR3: TGTGCCAGCAGCATTACCGGGACAGGGGGCCGTGAGACCCAGTACTTC.

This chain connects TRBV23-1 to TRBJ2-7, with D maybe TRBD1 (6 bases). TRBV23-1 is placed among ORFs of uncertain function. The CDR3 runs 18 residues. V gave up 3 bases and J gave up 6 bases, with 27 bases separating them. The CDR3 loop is CASSHSKEGDRPFGEQYF. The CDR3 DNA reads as TGCGCCAGCAGTCATTCGAAAGAGGGTGACAGGCCTTTCGGCGAGCAGTACTTC.

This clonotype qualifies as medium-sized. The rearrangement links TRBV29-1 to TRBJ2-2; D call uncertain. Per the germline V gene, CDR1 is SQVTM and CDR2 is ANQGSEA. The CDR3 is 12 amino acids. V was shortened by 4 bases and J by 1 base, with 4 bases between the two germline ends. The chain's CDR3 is CSVVRNTGELFF. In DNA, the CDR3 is TGCAGCGTTGTTAGGAACACCGGGGAGCTGTTTTTT.

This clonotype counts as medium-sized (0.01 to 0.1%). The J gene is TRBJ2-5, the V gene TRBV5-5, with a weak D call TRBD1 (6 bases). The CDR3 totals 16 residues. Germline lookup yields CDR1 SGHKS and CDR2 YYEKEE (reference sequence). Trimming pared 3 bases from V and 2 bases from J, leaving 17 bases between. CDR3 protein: CASSSRDTSRQETQYF. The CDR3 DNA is TGTGCCAGCAGCTCGAGGGACACTTCTCGACAAGAGACCCAGTACTTC.